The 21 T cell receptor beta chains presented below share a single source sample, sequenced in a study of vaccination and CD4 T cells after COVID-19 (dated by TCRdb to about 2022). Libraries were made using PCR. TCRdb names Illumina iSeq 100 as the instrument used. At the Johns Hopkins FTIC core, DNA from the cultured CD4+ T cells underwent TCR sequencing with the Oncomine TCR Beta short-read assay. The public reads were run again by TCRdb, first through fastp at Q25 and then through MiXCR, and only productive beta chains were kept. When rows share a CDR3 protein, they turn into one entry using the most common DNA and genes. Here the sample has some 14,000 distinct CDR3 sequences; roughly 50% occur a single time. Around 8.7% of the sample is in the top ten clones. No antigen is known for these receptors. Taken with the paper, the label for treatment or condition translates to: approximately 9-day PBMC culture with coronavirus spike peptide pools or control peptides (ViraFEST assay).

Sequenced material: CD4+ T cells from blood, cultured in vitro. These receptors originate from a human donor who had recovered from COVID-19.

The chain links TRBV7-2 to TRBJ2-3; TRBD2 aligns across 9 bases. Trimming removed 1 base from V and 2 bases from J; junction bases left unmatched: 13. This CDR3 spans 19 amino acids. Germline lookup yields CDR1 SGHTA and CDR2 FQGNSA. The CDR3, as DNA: TGTGCCAGCAGCTTAGGTGGCGGGCTAGCGGGGATTCCCACAGATACGCAGTATTTT. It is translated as CASSLGGGLAGIPTDTQYF.

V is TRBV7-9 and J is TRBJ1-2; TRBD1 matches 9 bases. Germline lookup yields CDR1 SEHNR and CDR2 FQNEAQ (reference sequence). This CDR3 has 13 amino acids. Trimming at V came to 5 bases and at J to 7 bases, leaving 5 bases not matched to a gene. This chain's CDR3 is CASSITGGSGYTF. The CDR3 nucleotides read TGTGCCAGCAGCATCACAGGGGGCAGTGGCTACACCTTC. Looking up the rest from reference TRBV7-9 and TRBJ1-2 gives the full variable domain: DTGVSQNPRHKITKRGQNVTFRCDPISEHNRLYWYRQTLGQGPEFLTYFQNEAQLEKSRLLSDRFSAERPKGSFSTLEIQRTEQGDSAMYLCASSITGGSGYTFGSGTRLTVV.

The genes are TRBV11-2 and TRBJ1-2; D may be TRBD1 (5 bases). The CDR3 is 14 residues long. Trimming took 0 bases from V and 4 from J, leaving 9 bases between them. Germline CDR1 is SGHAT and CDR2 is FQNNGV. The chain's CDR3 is CASSLDEGLYGYTF. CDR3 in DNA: TGTGCCAGCAGCTTAGACGAGGGGCTCTATGGCTACACCTTC.

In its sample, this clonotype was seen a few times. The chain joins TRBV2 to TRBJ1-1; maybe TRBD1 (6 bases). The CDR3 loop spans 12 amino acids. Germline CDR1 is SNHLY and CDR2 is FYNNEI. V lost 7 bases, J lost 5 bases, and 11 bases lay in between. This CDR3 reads CASMRGNTEAFF. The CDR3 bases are TGTGCCAGCATGAGGGGGAATACTGAAGCTTTCTTT. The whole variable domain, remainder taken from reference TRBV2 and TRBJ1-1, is EPEVTQTPSHQVTQMGQEVILRCVPISNHLYFYWYRQILGQKVEFLVSFYNNEISEKSEIFDDQFSVERPDGSNFTLKIRSTKLEDSAMYFCASMRGNTEAFFGQGTRLTVV.

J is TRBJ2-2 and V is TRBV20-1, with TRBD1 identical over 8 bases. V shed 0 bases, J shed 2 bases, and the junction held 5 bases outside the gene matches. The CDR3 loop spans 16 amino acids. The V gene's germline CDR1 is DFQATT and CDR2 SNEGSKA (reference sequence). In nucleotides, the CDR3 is TGCAGTGCTAGAGATCGCCCAGGGGGCAACACCGGGGAGCTGTTTTTT. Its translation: CSARDRPGGNTGELFF.

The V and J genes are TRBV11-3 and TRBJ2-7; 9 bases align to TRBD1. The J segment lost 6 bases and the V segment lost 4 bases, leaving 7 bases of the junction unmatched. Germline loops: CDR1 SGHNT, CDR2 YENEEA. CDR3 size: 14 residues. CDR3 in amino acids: CASSSGQGIREQYF. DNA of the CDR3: TGTGCCAGCAGCTCCGGACAGGGGATCCGCGAGCAGTACTTC.

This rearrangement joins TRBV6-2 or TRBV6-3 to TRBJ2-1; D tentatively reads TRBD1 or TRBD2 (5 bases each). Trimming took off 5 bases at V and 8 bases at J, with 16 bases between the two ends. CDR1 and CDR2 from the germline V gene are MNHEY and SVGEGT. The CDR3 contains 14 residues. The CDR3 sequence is CASSRRGQGDEQFF. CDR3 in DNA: TGTGCCAGCAGTCGGAGAGGTCAGGGAGATGAGCAGTTCTTC.

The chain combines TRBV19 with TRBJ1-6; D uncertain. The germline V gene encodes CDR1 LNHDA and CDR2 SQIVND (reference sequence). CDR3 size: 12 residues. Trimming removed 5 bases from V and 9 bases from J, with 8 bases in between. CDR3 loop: CASSEWGSPLHF. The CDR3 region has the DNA TGTGCCAGTAGTGAGTGGGGTTCACCCCTCCACTTT.

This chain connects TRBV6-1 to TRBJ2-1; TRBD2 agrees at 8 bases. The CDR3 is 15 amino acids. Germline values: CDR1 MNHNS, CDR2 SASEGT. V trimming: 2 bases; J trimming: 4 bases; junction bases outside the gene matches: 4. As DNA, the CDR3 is TGTGCCAGCAGTGAACTGCCTAGCGGGTACAATGAGCAGTTCTTC. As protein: CASSELPSGYNEQFF.

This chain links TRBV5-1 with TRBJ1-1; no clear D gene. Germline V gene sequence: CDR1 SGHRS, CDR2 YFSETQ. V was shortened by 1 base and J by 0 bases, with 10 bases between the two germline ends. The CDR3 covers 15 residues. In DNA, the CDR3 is TGCGCCAGCAGCTTGTTTGAGACCTTGAACACTGAAGCTTTCTTT. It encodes CASSLFETLNTEAFF.

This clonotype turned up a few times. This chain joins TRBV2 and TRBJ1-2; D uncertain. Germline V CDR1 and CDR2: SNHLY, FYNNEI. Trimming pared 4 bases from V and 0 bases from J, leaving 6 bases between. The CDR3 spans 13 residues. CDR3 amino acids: CASSGGPNYGYTF. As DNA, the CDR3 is TGTGCCAGCAGTGGGGGTCCTAACTATGGCTACACCTTC.

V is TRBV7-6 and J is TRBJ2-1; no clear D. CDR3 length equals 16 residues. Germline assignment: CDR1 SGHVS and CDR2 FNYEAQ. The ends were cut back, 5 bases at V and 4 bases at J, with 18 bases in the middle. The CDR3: CASSTSPAPRYNEQFF. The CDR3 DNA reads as TGTGCCAGCAGCACCAGTCCAGCGCCGCGATACAATGAGCAGTTCTTC.

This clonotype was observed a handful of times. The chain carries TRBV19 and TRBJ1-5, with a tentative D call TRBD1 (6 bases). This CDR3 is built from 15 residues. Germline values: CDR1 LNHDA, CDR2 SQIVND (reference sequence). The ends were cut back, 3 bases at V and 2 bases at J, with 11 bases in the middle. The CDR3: CASSIWGRGNQPQHF. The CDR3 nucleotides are TGTGCCAGTAGTATTTGGGGGCGAGGCAATCAGCCCCAGCATTTT.

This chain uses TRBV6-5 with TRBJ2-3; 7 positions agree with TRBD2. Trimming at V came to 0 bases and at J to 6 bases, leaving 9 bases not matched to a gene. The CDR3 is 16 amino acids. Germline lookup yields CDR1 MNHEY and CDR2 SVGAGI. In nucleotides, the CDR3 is TGTGCCAGCAGTTACTCCTTCGGCGGGAGAGGTGATACGCAGTATTTT. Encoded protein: CASSYSFGGRGDTQYF.

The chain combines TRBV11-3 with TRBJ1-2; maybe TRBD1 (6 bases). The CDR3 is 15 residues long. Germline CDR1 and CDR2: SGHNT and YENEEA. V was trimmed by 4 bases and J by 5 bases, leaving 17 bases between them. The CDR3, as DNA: TGTGCCAGCAGCTCCCCGGGACACGAGGCTTATGGCTACACCTTC. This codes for CASSSPGHEAYGYTF.

The CDR3 region is CSADWGAGNTGELFF. In DNA, the CDR3 is TGCAGTGCTGACTGGGGAGCGGGCAACACCGGGGAGCTGTTTTTT. The chain combines TRBV20-1 with TRBJ2-2; possibly TRBD2 for D (6 bases). Germline V gives CDR1 DFQATT, CDR2 SNEGSKA (reference sequence). CDR3 length: 15 residues. The germline V and J ends were trimmed by 5 bases and 2 bases, with 15 bases remaining between them.

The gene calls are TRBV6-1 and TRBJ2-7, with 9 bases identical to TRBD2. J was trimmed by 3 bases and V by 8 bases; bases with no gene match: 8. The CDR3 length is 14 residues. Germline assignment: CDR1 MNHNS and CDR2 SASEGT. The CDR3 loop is CASGQRGVLYEQYF. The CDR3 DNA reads TGTGCCAGCGGCCAGCGGGGGGTCCTCTACGAGCAGTACTTC.

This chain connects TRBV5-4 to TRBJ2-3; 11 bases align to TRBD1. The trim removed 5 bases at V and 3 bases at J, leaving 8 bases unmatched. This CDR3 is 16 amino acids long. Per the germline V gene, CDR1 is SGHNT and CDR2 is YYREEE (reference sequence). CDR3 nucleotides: TGTGCCAGCAGTGGGGGCGGACAGGGGGCAACAGATACGCAGTATTTT. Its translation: CASSGGGQGATDTQYF.

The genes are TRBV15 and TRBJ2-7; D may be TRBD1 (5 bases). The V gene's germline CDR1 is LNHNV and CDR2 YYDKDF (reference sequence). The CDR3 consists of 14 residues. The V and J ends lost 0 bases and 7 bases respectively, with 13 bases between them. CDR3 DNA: TGTGCCACCAGCAGAGATAGGGGCCAAGTAGAGCAGTACTTC. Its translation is CATSRDRGQVEQYF.

The CDR3 DNA reads as TGTGCCAGCACCTACGGGGGCTCTGGAAACACCATATATTTT. Translated, it gives CASTYGGSGNTIYF. The chain has TRBV27 and TRBJ1-3; maybe TRBD1 (5 bases). Deletions cut 7 bases from V and 0 bases from J, with 10 bases between. From germline, CDR1 is MNHEY and CDR2 SMNVEV (reference sequence). The CDR3 consists of 14 residues.

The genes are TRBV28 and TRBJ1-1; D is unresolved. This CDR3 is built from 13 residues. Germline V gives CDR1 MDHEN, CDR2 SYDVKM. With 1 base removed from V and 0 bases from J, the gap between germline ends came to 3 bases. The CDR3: CASSLYLNTEAFF. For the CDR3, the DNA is TGTGCCAGCAGTTTATACCTGAACACTGAAGCTTTCTTT.